The 3 T cell receptor beta chains reported below all come from one sample, sequenced in a study of blood T cell repertoires in COVID-19. Data came from immunoSEQ multiplex PCR; TCRdb stores just in-frame clones and leaves some out. The sample has about 63,000 clones; approximately 80% are singletons. The sample taken for sequencing was PBMCs or T cells enriched from blood (not recorded which). The receptor source for this set is a woman aged 40-49 years with acute COVID-19.

In this sample, this clone turned up a few times. This rearrangement joins TRBV28 to TRBJ1-3; tentative D call: TRBD1 (6 bases). The CDR3 covers 16 residues. With 0 bases removed from V and 1 base from J, the gap between germline ends came to 10 bases. Looked up from germline, CDR1 is MDHEN and CDR2 is SYDVKM. In DNA form, the CDR3 reads TGTGCCAGCAGTTTATGGACAGGCCGATCTGGAAACACCATATATTTT. Encoded protein: CASSLWTGRSGNTIYF.

This chain joins TRBV5-5 and TRBJ2-1; D possibly corresponds to TRBD1 (5 bases). V lost 5 bases, J lost 1 base, and 13 bases lay in between. In germline, CDR1 is SGHKS, CDR2 YYEKEE (reference sequence). This CDR3 region has 15 residues. The CDR3 spells CASSPREKSYNEQFF. The CDR3 bases are TGTGCCAGCAGTCCCAGGGAAAAGTCCTACAATGAGCAGTTCTTC.

This sequence joins TRBV29-1 and TRBJ1-2; D call uncertain. This CDR3 comprises 14 residues. Trimming shortened V by 2 bases and J by 4 bases, and 14 bases separated the two germline ends. The germline V gene encodes CDR1 SQVTM and CDR2 ANQGSEA. The CDR3 sequence is CSVELQDTAYGYTF. In nucleotides, the CDR3 is TGCAGCGTTGAATTGCAGGATACAGCCTATGGCTACACCTTC.